A single sample gave rise to the 8 T cell receptor beta chains below, sequenced in a study of shared clonotypes between healthy human individuals. Profiling relied on immunoSEQ multiplex PCR, and the TCRdb table lists in-frame clones only, not all of them. Of 640,000 or so clones in the sample, about three quarters were seen once. Sequencing was done on a sample of memory CD4+ T cells sorted from blood. Subset of the sample: CD45RA-negative fraction. These receptors all come from a woman under 40 in good health.

In regard to this clone: The sample holds other DNA sequences that translate to the same CDR3. The V gene is TRBV11-2, the J gene TRBJ2-1; D is uncertain. Germline V lookup: CDR1 SGHAT, CDR2 FQNNGV. This CDR3 has 13 amino acids. Trimming stripped 1 base from V and 3 bases from J, with 4 bases between. CDR3 sequence (DNA): TGTGCCAGCAGCTTAGGGCTCTACAATGAGCAGTTCTTC. As protein: CASSLGLYNEQFF.

This clone was detected ten times or more. V is TRBV4-2 and J is TRBJ2-7, with D unclear. The V end lost 0 bases, the J end lost 7 bases, and 13 bases lay between the germline ends. This CDR3 is 14 amino acids long. Germline loops: CDR1 LGHNA, CDR2 YNFKEQ. This CDR3 reads CASSQDAPTLEQYF. CDR3 nucleotide sequence: TGTGCCAGCAGCCAAGATGCCCCGACTTTGGAGCAGTACTTC.

The chain has TRBV4-2 and TRBJ2-5; D unclear. This CDR3 spans 13 amino acids. The germline V gene encodes CDR1 LGHNA and CDR2 YNFKEQ. V was cut by 0 bases and J by 0 bases, with 2 bases left in between. CDR3 bases: TGTGCCAGCAGCCAAGATTACCAAGAGACCCAGTACTTC. It yields the protein CASSQDYQETQYF.

This sequence joins TRBV19 and TRBJ1-1; the match to TRBD1 covers 8 bases. V lost 3 bases to trimming and J lost 3 bases; unmatched junction nucleotides: 3. CDR3 length equals 14 residues. Looked up from germline, CDR1 is LNHDA and CDR2 is SQIVND (reference sequence). The CDR3 reads CASSIQGADTEAFF. CDR3 DNA: TGTGCCAGTAGTATTCAGGGGGCCGACACTGAAGCTTTCTTT.

The chain joins TRBV7-9 to TRBJ2-7; D remains ambiguous. The germline V and J ends were trimmed by 1 base and 6 bases, with 13 bases remaining between them. The CDR3 is made up of 14 amino acids. In germline, CDR1 is SEHNR, CDR2 FQNEAQ (reference sequence). The CDR3 reads CASSLGHARSEQYF. The CDR3 nucleotides read TGTGCCAGCAGCTTAGGGCATGCCCGGAGCGAGCAGTACTTC.

The genes are TRBV10-3 and TRBJ1-1; possibly TRBD1 for D (6 bases). Trimming cost V 6 bases and J 1 base, with 15 bases left between them. The CDR3 sequence is 15 residues long. Germline V gene sequence: CDR1 ENHRY, CDR2 SYGVKD. CDR3 DNA sequence: TGTGCCATCAGCGACCCGGGACAACCGAACACTGAAGCTTTCTTT. It encodes CAISDPGQPNTEAFF.

The chain is built from TRBV7-2 and TRBJ1-4, with 11 positions matching TRBD1. CDR3 size: 18 residues. The V segment lost 6 bases and the J segment 4 bases; nucleotides outside the gene matches: 13. Germline V CDR1 and CDR2: SGHTA, FQGNSA. CDR3 DNA: TGTGCCAGCAGGAAAACCCGGGGACAGGGGGATAGTAATGAAAAACTGTTTTTT. This translates into CASRKTRGQGDSNEKLFF.

The rearrangement joins TRBV11-2 to TRBJ1-4; TRBD1 aligns across 9 bases. The CDR3 has 14 residues. Unmatched junction bases numbered 4, after V lost 4 bases and J lost 7 bases. Germline V gene data show CDR1 as SGHAT and CDR2 as FQNNGV. CDR3 residues: CASSSQGAVEKLFF. The CDR3 nucleotides are TGTGCCAGCAGCTCACAGGGGGCGGTTGAAAAACTGTTTTTT.